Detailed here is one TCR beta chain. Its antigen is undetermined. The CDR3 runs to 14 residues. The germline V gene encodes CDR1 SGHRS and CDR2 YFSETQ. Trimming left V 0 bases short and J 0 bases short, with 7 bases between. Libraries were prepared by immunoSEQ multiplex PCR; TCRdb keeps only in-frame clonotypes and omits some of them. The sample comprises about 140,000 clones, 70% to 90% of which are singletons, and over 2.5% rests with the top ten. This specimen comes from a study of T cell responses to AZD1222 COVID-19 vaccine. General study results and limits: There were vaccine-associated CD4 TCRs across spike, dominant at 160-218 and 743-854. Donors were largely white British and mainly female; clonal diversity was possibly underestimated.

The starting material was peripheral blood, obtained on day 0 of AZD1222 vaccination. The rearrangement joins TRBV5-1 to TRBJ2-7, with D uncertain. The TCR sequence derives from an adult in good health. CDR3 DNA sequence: TGCGCCAGCAGCTTGGAGGTCAGCTCCTACGAGCAGTACTTC. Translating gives CASSLEVSSYEQYF.